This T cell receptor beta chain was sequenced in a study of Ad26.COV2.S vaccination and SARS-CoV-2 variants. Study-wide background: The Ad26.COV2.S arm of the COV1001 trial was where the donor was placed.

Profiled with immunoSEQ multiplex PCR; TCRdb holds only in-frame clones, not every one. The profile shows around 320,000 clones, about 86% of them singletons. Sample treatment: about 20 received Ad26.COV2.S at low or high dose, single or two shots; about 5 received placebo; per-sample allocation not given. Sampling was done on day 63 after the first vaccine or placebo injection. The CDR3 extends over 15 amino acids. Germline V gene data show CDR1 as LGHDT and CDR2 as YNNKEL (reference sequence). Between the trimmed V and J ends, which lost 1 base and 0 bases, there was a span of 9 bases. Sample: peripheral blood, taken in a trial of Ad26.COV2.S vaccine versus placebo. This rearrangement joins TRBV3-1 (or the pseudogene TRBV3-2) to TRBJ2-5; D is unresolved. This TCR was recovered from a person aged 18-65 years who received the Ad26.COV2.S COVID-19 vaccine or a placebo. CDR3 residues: CASSQGSAYQETQYF. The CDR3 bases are TGTGCCAGCAGCCAAGGTTCAGCCTACCAAGAGACCCAGTACTTC.